This T cell receptor beta chain was recovered during a study of PD-1 blockade in classical Hodgkin lymphoma. With V trimmed by 4 bases and J by 14 bases, 11 bases remained unmatched. The CDR3 loop spans 13 amino acids. Germline V CDR1 and CDR2: WNHNN, SYGVQD (reference sequence). Each patient experienced a relapse that followed autologous stem cell transplantation, and brentuximab vedotin exposure varied. Sequenced by immunoSEQ multiplex PCR; TCRdb stores in-frame clones only, minus some. The data show about 61,000 clones, over 75% seen once. Source: peripheral blood mononuclear cells (PBMCs), taken at baseline. This sequence was found in a human donor with classical Hodgkin lymphoma. The chain joins TRBV10-1 to TRBJ2-3; TRBD2 aligns across 8 bases. The CDR3 DNA sequence: TGCGCCAGCAGTGGGACTTTAGCGGGGAGTCGGTATTTT. This gives the protein CASSGTLAGSRYF.